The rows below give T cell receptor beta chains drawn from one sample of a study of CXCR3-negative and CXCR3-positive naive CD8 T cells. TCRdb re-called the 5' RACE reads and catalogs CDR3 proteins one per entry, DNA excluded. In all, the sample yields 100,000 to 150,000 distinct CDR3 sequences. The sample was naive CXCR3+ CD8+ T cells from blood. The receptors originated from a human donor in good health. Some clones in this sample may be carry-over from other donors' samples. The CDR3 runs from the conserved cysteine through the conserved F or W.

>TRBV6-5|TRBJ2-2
CASSYILEWNTGELFF
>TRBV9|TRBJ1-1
CASSVGWGNMVSEAFF
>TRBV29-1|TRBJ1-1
CSADRNTEAFF
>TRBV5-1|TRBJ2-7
CASSLGLGRRANEQYF
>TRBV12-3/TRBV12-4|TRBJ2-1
CASSSGSQVDEQFF
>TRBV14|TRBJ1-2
CASSQTGQGDYGYTF
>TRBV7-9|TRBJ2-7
CASSPPTASPFHEQYF
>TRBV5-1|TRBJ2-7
CASSYGGLYEQYF
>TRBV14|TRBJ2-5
CASSQDSNRYQETQYF
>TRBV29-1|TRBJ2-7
CSAETKDPGQGYEQYF
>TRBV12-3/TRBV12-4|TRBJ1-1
CASSPPTYTEAFF
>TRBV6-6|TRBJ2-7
CASSNDRGGYEQYF
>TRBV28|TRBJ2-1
CASSLWGQLNEQFF